This T cell receptor (beta chain) was identified in a study of blood T cells in healthy people across ages. Alongside a J-beta primer mix, a sample-barcoded 5' primer served in a second PCR lasting about 6 to 12 cycles. From the 5' RACE reads, TCRdb called clonotypes with MiXCR, one entry per CDR3 protein. The sample includes roughly 550,000 distinct CDR3 sequences, 24% of them seen just once. J was trimmed by 7 bases and V by 4 bases; bases with no gene match: 4. This CDR3 is built from 14 residues. Germline V gene lookup returns CDR1 SGHDT and CDR2 YYEEEE. Separately, the same data were catalogued under a study of T cells of mothers and their children. From that second work: At about 1.4 ug per 15 ul, all of the extracted RNA went into cDNA synthesis. The effect of thymic selection on TCR recombination output is similar between related and unrelated pairs.

Sequencing used blood. This clonotype was sampled from a boy younger than 18 in good health. V gene TRBV5-6 combines with J gene TRBJ2-1; TRBD2 matches 11 bases. CDR3 in amino acids: CASSRRLAGNEQFF. DNA of the CDR3: TGTGCCAGCAGCAGGAGACTAGCGGGAAATGAGCAGTTCTTC.